Presented here are 20 T cell receptor beta chains from one specimen sequenced in a study of blood T cell repertoires in COVID-19. The data were produced by immunoSEQ multiplex PCR, yet TCRdb's version contains in-frame clones alone and is incomplete. The sample has around 62,000 clones, about 90% seen once. Sequencing was performed on peripheral blood. Source of these receptors: a man aged 55 to 70 with acute or convalescent COVID-19.

J is TRBJ1-6 and V is TRBV6-5; the D gene is possibly TRBD1 (6 bases). The CDR3 sequence is 14 residues long. Germline lookup yields CDR1 MNHEY and CDR2 SVGAGI. V lost 4 bases to trimming and J lost 9 bases, with 13 bases between them. The CDR3 DNA reads as TGTGCCAGCAGTTGGTCAGGGGTGGCTTCACCCCTCCACTTT. It encodes CASSWSGVASPLHF.

The V call is TRBV5-8, the J call TRBJ1-5; a possible D gene is TRBD1 (5 bases). Germline-derived CDR1 and CDR2 are SGHTS and YDEGEE. V lost 3 bases, J lost 1 base, and 11 bases lay in between. The CDR3 extends over 15 amino acids. The CDR3 DNA reads TGTGCCAGCAGCTGGGGCGGGATAAGCAATCAGCCCCAGCATTTT. Residues: CASSWGGISNQPQHF.

The V call is TRBV9, the J call TRBJ2-1; 8 nucleotides agree with TRBD2. The V segment lost 4 bases and the J segment 9 bases; nucleotides outside the gene matches: 9. Per the germline V gene, CDR1 is SGDLS and CDR2 is YYNGEE. This CDR3 has 14 amino acids. The CDR3: CASSSRGGASEQFF. As DNA, the CDR3 is TGTGCCAGCAGCTCCCGGGGGGGGGCCAGTGAGCAGTTCTTC.

V gene TRBV5-1 combines with J gene TRBJ2-1; TRBD2 agrees at 12 bases. V was clipped by 5 bases and J by 5 bases; unmatched bases: 2. The germline CDR1 and CDR2 sequences are SGHRS and YFSETQ. This CDR3 contains 14 residues. The CDR3 DNA sequence: TGCGCCAGCAGACTAGCGGGAGGTAACAATGAGCAGTTCTTC. Amino acid sequence: CASRLAGGNNEQFF. The full variable domain, its missing parts supplied by reference TRBV5-1 and TRBJ2-1, is KAGVTQTPRYLIKTRGQQVTLSCSPISGHRSVSWYQQTPGQGLQFLFEYFSETQRNKGNFPGRFSGRQFSNSRSEMNVSTLELGDSALYLCASRLAGGNNEQFFGPGTRLTVL.

About this clone: Sequence at one end of the junction differs from germline and may be a read error. This CDR3 reads CASREGRRGGYTF. CDR3 DNA sequence: TGTGCCAGCAGGGAAGGACGGCGAGGCGGCTACACCTTC. The rearrangement uses TRBV6-1 and TRBJ1-2; D is unclear. The CDR3 contains 13 residues. Per the germline V gene, CDR1 is MNHNS and CDR2 is SASEGT.

The rearrangement uses TRBV5-4 and TRBJ1-5, with 9 bases matching TRBD1. The CDR3 sequence is 15 residues long. Germline-derived CDR1 and CDR2 are SGHNT and YYREEE (reference sequence). The J segment lost 6 bases and the V segment lost 4 bases, leaving 8 bases of the junction unmatched. CDR3 loop: CASSPGQGRGQPQHF. CDR3 DNA: TGTGCCAGCAGCCCTGGACAGGGGAGGGGTCAGCCCCAGCATTTT. Variable domain in full (rest from reference TRBV5-4 and TRBJ1-5): ETGVTQSPTHLIKTRGQQVTLRCSSQSGHNTVSWYQQALGQGPQFIFQYYREEENGRGNFPPRFSGLQFPNYSSELNVNALELDDSALYLCASSPGQGRGQPQHFGDGTRLSIL.

V usage is TRBV19 and J usage is TRBJ2-1; possible D gene TRBD2, 5 bases. Germline CDR1 is LNHDA and CDR2 is SQIVND (reference sequence). The CDR3 spans 12 residues. Trimming pared 4 bases from V and 13 bases from J, leaving 14 bases between. The CDR3 nucleotides read TGTGCCAGTAGTACCCACCGGGAATCCCAGTTCTTC. Protein product: CASSTHRESQFF.

This clone came up a few times. The chain carries TRBV15 and TRBJ1-5; D gene ambiguous. The CDR3 spans 13 residues. In germline, CDR1 is LNHNV, CDR2 YYDKDF (reference sequence). Trimming stripped 0 bases from V and 3 bases from J, with 3 bases between. CDR3 DNA: TGTGCCACCAGCAGAGATTACAATCAGCCCCAGCATTTT. Translating it yields CATSRDYNQPQHF.

The chain couples TRBV9 to TRBJ2-7; a weak D match, TRBD2 (6 bases). The CDR3 has 13 amino acids. V gave up 1 base and J gave up 6 bases, with 11 bases separating them. Germline CDR1 and CDR2: SGDLS and YYNGEE. The CDR3 here is CASSVRVGGEQYF. CDR3 sequence (DNA): TGTGCCAGCAGCGTAAGGGTCGGGGGCGAGCAGTACTTC.

In the case of this clone: This sample also contains other DNA sequences that code for the same CDR3. The chain combines TRBV19 with TRBJ2-6, with TRBD1 matching 10 bases. CDR3 length equals 16 residues. The J segment lost 3 bases and the V segment lost 6 bases, leaving 5 bases of the junction unmatched. The germline V gene has CDR1 LNHDA and CDR2 SQIVND (reference sequence). The CDR3 sequence is CASSRQGAGGANVLTF. CDR3 bases: TGTGCCAGTAGCCGACAGGGGGCGGGTGGGGCCAACGTCCTGACTTTC.

V gene TRBV5-1 combines with J gene TRBJ1-3; 8 positions agree with TRBD1. Germline assignment: CDR1 SGHRS and CDR2 YFSETQ. V was clipped by 4 bases and J by 0 bases; unmatched bases: 9. The CDR3 has 17 residues. DNA of the CDR3: TGCGCCAGCAGCCCTAAGACAGGGGACCCCTCTGGAAACACCATATATTTT. Encoded protein: CASSPKTGDPSGNTIYF.

The chain employs TRBV19 and TRBJ2-2, with no clear D. CDR1 is LNHDA and CDR2 is SQIVND in the germline V gene (reference sequence). CDR3 size: 13 residues. The CDR3 bases are TGTGCGATCCGGTGGTTGAACACCGGGGAGCTGTTTTTT. Its protein is CAIRWLNTGELFF. Drawing the rest from reference TRBV19 and TRBJ2-2, the complete variable domain is DGGITQSPKYLFRKEGQNVTLSCEQNLNHDAMYWYRQDPGQGLRLIYYSQIVNDFQKGDIAEGYSVSREKKESFPLTVTSAQKNPTAFYLCAIRWLNTGELFFGEGSRLTVL.

CDR3 sequence (DNA): TGTGCCAGCAGAAGGGGAAGTTCACCCCTCCACTTT. Translating gives CASRRGSSPLHF. This chain links TRBV6-5 with TRBJ1-6; D is possibly TRBD1 (5 bases). From germline, CDR1 is MNHEY and CDR2 SVGAGI. Trimming cost V 6 bases and J 9 bases, with 9 bases left between them. This CDR3 has 12 amino acids.

The chain employs TRBV7-2 and TRBJ2-7, with TRBD1 matching over 10 bases. The CDR3 loop spans 15 amino acids. Losses at the gene ends were 5 bases for V and 4 bases for J; bases not matched to a gene: 8. Germline lookup yields CDR1 SGHTA and CDR2 FQGNSA. CDR3 sequence: CASSEMTGGAYEQYF. The CDR3 DNA reads TGTGCCAGCAGCGAAATGACAGGGGGCGCATACGAGCAGTACTTC.

This chain connects TRBV11-2 to TRBJ1-6; D remains unclear. The CDR3 has 12 amino acids. Germline V gene sequence: CDR1 SGHAT, CDR2 FQNNGV. CDR3 sequence: CVHWTSNSPLHF. The CDR3 nucleotides are TGTGTCCATTGGACTTCTAATTCACCCCTCCACTTT. The full variable domain, with the rest looked up from reference TRBV11-2 and TRBJ1-6, is EAGVAQSPRYKIIEKRQSVAFWCNPISGHATLYWYQQILGQGPKLLIQFQNNGVVDDSQLPKDRFSAERLKGVDSTLKIQPAKLEDSAVYLCVHWTSNSPLHFGNGTRLTVT.

V gene TRBV6-5 combines with J gene TRBJ2-1, with unresolved D. The CDR3 totals 15 residues. Trimming cost V 2 bases and J 0 bases, with 8 bases left between them. Germline values: CDR1 MNHEY, CDR2 SVGAGI. The CDR3 DNA reads as TGTGCCAGCAGTTACAGTGTGAGCTCCTACAATGAGCAGTTCTTC. Amino acid sequence: CASSYSVSSYNEQFF.

CDR3 in DNA: TGCGCCAGCAGCCATGGTGACAGGGGAGGAGGAAACACCATATATTTT. Its protein is CASSHGDRGGGNTIYF. V gene TRBV5-1 combines with J gene TRBJ1-3, with TRBD1 matching 8 bases. CDR1 and CDR2 from the germline V gene are SGHRS and YFSETQ. The CDR3 is made up of 16 amino acids. The V and J ends lost 4 bases and 4 bases, in that order; junction bases with no gene match: 10.

V gene TRBV25-1 combines with J gene TRBJ2-1; 8 positions match TRBD2. This CDR3 has 16 residues. V shed 8 bases and J 4 bases; nucleotides not matched to a gene: 13. CDR1 and CDR2 from the germline V gene are MGHDK and SYGVNS. CDR3 region: CASGGVPSGRYNEQFF. CDR3 nucleotides: TGTGCCAGCGGGGGGGTTCCCAGCGGGAGATACAATGAGCAGTTCTTC.

The V gene is TRBV18, the J gene TRBJ2-1, with 9 nucleotides matching TRBD2. Germline V gene data show CDR1 as KGHSH and CDR2 as LQKENI. The CDR3 spans 16 residues. V lost 2 bases, J lost 0 bases, and 2 bases stayed unmatched. DNA for the CDR3: TGTGCCAGCTCACCAACTAGCGGGTTCTCCTACAATGAGCAGTTCTTC. Translating gives CASSPTSGFSYNEQFF.

Turning to this clone: The junction departs from germline at one end; a sequencing error may be responsible. The chain joins TRBV13 to TRBJ2-5; the D gene is possibly TRBD1 (5 bases). This CDR3 has 18 residues. Germline V lookup: CDR1 PRHDT, CDR2 FYEKMQ (reference sequence). CDR3 sequence reads: CASSLGRALEGAGETQYF. CDR3 DNA: TGCGCCAGCAGCTTAGGCCGGGCTTTAGAAGGGGCCGGGGAGACCCAGTACTTC.